Listed here are 24 T cell receptor beta chains from one sample, sequenced in a study of blood T cell repertoires in COVID-19 (dated by TCRdb to 2018 to 2020). Library preparation employed the immunoSEQ multiplex PCR assay. The immuneACCESS repertoire file appears here via TCRdb, limited to in-frame rearrangements. These files lack a portion of the clones; in checked studies, under half of the deficit traces to unresolved V genes, and the cause of the others is not known. The sample yields tens of thousands of clones; 85% to 90% were counted once. The ten largest make up 7% to 9% of the sample. Sequencing used peripheral blood. These receptors were collected from a man older than 75 with active or convalescent COVID-19.

This sequence joins TRBV7-2 and TRBJ1-2; 7 bases agree with TRBD1. V lost 3 bases to trimming and J lost 0 bases; unmatched junction nucleotides: 4. The CDR3 contains 15 residues. The V gene's germline CDR1 is SGHTA and CDR2 FQGNSA. The CDR3 sequence is CASSFLGTANYGYTF. The DNA for the CDR3 is TGTGCCAGCAGCTTCCTTGGGACAGCTAACTATGGCTACACCTTC. The full variable domain, with the rest looked up from reference TRBV7-2 and TRBJ1-2, is GAGVSQSPSNKVTEKGKDVELRCDPISGHTALYWYRQSLGQGLEFLIYFQGNSAPDKSGLPSDRFSAERTGGSVSTLTIQRTQQEDSAVYLCASSFLGTANYGYTFGSGTRLTVV.

The chain uses TRBV3-1 (or the pseudogene TRBV3-2) and TRBJ2-7; D may be TRBD1 (5 bases). This CDR3 is 12 amino acids long. Germline V gene sequence: CDR1 LGHDT, CDR2 YNNKEL (reference sequence). V dropped 8 bases and J dropped 5 bases, with 13 bases sitting between them. CDR3 loop: CASGAAWDEQYV. The CDR3 nucleotides read TGTGCCAGCGGGGCGGCGTGGGACGAGCAGTACGTC.

This chain joins TRBV9 and TRBJ1-6, with D possibly being TRBD1 (6 bases). Trimming pared 3 bases from V and 5 bases from J, leaving 9 bases between. Per germline, CDR1 SGDLS and CDR2 YYNGEE. The CDR3 is made up of 14 amino acids. This chain's CDR3 is CASSARGNNSPLHF. The CDR3 nucleotides read TGTGCCAGCAGCGCCAGGGGAAATAATTCACCCCTCCACTTT.

For this clone: One junction end does not reproduce the germline sequence, and a read error may be involved. The V and J genes are TRBV5-4 and TRBJ1-1, with D maybe TRBD1 (5 bases). This CDR3 is 16 amino acids long. The germline CDR1 and CDR2 sequences are SGHNT and YYREEE (reference sequence). The CDR3 region is CASSLAIGGPNKVWAF. DNA for the CDR3: TGTGCCAGCAGCTTGGCCATCGGGGGACCTAATAAGGTCTGGGCTTTT. Full variable domain (rest looked up from reference TRBV5-4 and TRBJ1-1): ETGVTQSPTHLIKTRGQQVTLRCSSQSGHNTVSWYQQALGQGPQFIFQYYREEENGRGNFPPRFSGLQFPNYSSELNVNALELDDSALYLCASSLAIGGPNKVWAFGQGTRLTVV.

The chain uses TRBV11-3 and TRBJ2-5; perhaps TRBD1 as D (5 bases). This CDR3 spans 14 amino acids. Trimming shortened V by 5 bases and J by 5 bases, and 15 bases separated the two germline ends. CDR1 is SGHNT and CDR2 is YENEEA in the germline V gene. The CDR3 loop is CASSPGAGWETQYF. CDR3 bases: TGTGCCAGCAGCCCCGGTGCAGGGTGGGAGACCCAGTACTTC. The whole variable domain, remainder taken from reference TRBV11-3 and TRBJ2-5, is EAGVVQSPRYKIIEKKQPVAFWCNPISGHNTLYWYLQNLGQGPELLIRYENEEAVDDSQLPKDRFSAERLKGVDSTLKIQPAELGDSAVYLCASSPGAGWETQYFGPGTRLLVL.

This chain uses TRBV6-5 with TRBJ2-3, with D uncertain. The CDR3 contains 12 residues. Trimming stripped 2 bases from V and 8 bases from J, with 8 bases between. Per the germline V gene, CDR1 is MNHEY and CDR2 is SVGAGI. The CDR3 sequence is CASSYAAGTQYF. DNA of the CDR3: TGTGCCAGCAGTTACGCCGCAGGTACGCAGTATTTT.

The V gene is TRBV28, the J gene TRBJ1-3, with no clear D. The CDR3 runs to 15 residues. Trimming took 6 bases from V and 4 from J, leaving 16 bases between them. Germline-derived CDR1 and CDR2 are MDHEN and SYDVKM. CDR3 in DNA: TGTGCCAGCAGCCCAGGAGGGTTGTTGGGAAACACCATATATTTT. As protein: CASSPGGLLGNTIYF.

The sample holds one count of this clone. The rearrangement joins TRBV19 to TRBJ2-5; TRBD2 is a possible D gene (6 bases). Germline CDR1 reads LNHDA; CDR2 reads SQIVND (reference sequence). V shed 5 bases and J shed 5 bases, with 18 bases lying between them. This CDR3 has 15 residues. This chain's CDR3 is CASSGLSGVRETQYF. CDR3 in DNA: TGTGCCAGTAGTGGCCTTAGCGGAGTTCGGGAGACCCAGTACTTC.

The rearrangement joins TRBV2 to TRBJ2-3; TRBD2 might be the D (5 bases). This CDR3 contains 16 residues. Germline CDR1 reads SNHLY; CDR2 reads FYNNEI. V shed 0 bases and J shed 0 bases, with 10 bases lying between them. The CDR3 region has the DNA TGTGCCAGCAGTGAAGCATTGACGGGAAGCACAGATACGCAGTATTTT. Protein sequence: CASSEALTGSTDTQYF.

This chain connects TRBV13 to TRBJ2-7; D gene unclear. Germline lookup yields CDR1 PRHDT and CDR2 FYEKMQ (reference sequence). The CDR3 consists of 13 residues. V lost 0 bases and J lost 6, with 9 bases in between. DNA of the CDR3: TGTGCCAGCAGCTTAGGTCGTAGAAGCGAGCAGTACGTC. This encodes CASSLGRRSEQYV.

This clone was observed a few times. The rearrangement uses TRBV12-3 or TRBV12-4 and TRBJ1-2; D is possibly TRBD1 (6 bases). The CDR3 length is 13 residues. Trimming removed 6 bases at V and 6 bases at J, with 14 bases between. The CDR3, as DNA: TGTGCCAGCAGAATGGGGGCTGTAGATGGCTACACCTTC. It codes for CASRMGAVDGYTF.

This sequence joins TRBV5-1 and TRBJ1-4; 7 bases match TRBD1. Per the germline V gene, CDR1 is SGHRS and CDR2 is YFSETQ. CDR3 length: 15 amino acids. Unmatched junction bases numbered 5, after V lost 4 bases and J lost 2 bases. The CDR3 spells CASSRDSPTNEKLFF. CDR3 DNA sequence: TGCGCCAGCAGCAGGGACAGCCCCACTAATGAAAAACTGTTTTTT. The full variable domain, its missing parts supplied by reference TRBV5-1 and TRBJ1-4, is KAGVTQTPRYLIKTRGQQVTLSCSPISGHRSVSWYQQTPGQGLQFLFEYFSETQRNKGNFPGRFSGRQFSNSRSEMNVSTLELGDSALYLCASSRDSPTNEKLFFGSGTQLSVL.

This chain links TRBV29-1 with TRBJ1-4, with TRBD1 identical over 8 bases. V trimming: 6 bases; J trimming: 7 bases; junction bases outside the gene matches: 7. The CDR3 is 13 amino acids. Germline CDR1 reads SQVTM; CDR2 reads ANQGSEA. Here the CDR3 DNA reads TGCAGCGTGACGACCGGGACAGGTGAAAAACTGTTTTTT. It encodes CSVTTGTGEKLFF.

This clone was counted a single time. The genes are TRBV28 and TRBJ1-6; D may be TRBD1 (5 bases). CDR1 is MDHEN, CDR2 SYDVKM, per germline. This CDR3 has 15 residues. V gave up 3 bases and J gave up 4 bases, with 10 bases separating them. CDR3 coding DNA: TGTGCCAGCAGTTTCATCCAGGGTTATAATTCACCCCTCCACTTT. Translation: CASSFIQGYNSPLHF.

The rearrangement joins TRBV19 to TRBJ1-1; unclear D gene. Germline V lookup: CDR1 LNHDA, CDR2 SQIVND (reference sequence). With 7 bases removed from V and 0 bases from J, the gap between germline ends came to 21 bases. The CDR3 is 17 residues long. This chain's CDR3 is CASTPEVGRPMNTEAFF. CDR3 bases: TGTGCCAGTACTCCCGAGGTGGGGAGGCCCATGAACACTGAAGCTTTCTTT.

This rearrangement joins TRBV6-5 to TRBJ1-5; D is unclear. The germline V gene encodes CDR1 MNHEY and CDR2 SVGAGI. The CDR3 consists of 13 residues. V dropped 7 bases and J dropped 4 bases, with 11 bases sitting between them. For the CDR3, the DNA is TGTGCCAGCACCATGAGTTTGAATCAGCCCCAGCATTTT. It translates to CASTMSLNQPQHF.

The genes are TRBV5-1 and TRBJ2-7; D remains unclear. This CDR3 spans 14 amino acids. Trimming stripped 0 bases from V and 3 bases from J, with 10 bases between. Germline assignment: CDR1 SGHRS and CDR2 YFSETQ. CDR3: CASSLDRRSYEQYV. CDR3 nucleotides: TGCGCCAGCAGCTTGGATCGGCGGAGCTACGAGCAGTACGTC.

The genes are TRBV7-2 and TRBJ1-5; D is perhaps TRBD1 (5 bases). The CDR3 has 16 amino acids. Germline V gives CDR1 SGHTA, CDR2 FQGNSA. V was trimmed by 1 base and J by 2 bases, leaving 12 bases between them. The CDR3 region is CASSLVGARGNQPQHF. The CDR3, as DNA: TGTGCCAGCAGCTTAGTTGGGGCCAGGGGCAATCAGCCCCAGCATTTT.

The V and J genes are TRBV28 and TRBJ2-7; 9 bases line up with TRBD1. Looked up from germline, CDR1 is MDHEN and CDR2 is SYDVKM. CDR3 size: 15 residues. Germline trimming cut 2 bases from V and 2 bases from J; bases unmatched to any gene: 4. For the CDR3, the DNA is TGTGCCAGCAGTTTAAGAGGACAGGGGACCTACGAGCAGTACGTC. Amino acids: CASSLRGQGTYEQYV.

The rearrangement uses TRBV28 and TRBJ1-1; TRBD1 matches 10 bases. Germline CDR1 MDHEN, CDR2 SYDVKM. The CDR3 spans 14 residues. Trimming removed 6 bases from V and 2 bases from J; junction bases left unmatched: 3. For the CDR3, the DNA is TGTGCCAGCAGGGACAGGGGGAGAAACACTGAAGCTTTCTTT. Translation: CASRDRGRNTEAFF.

The chain has TRBV7-2 and TRBJ1-6; 10 nucleotides match TRBD1. V lost 5 bases, J lost 7 bases, and 8 bases stayed unmatched. The CDR3 sequence is 16 residues long. Looked up from germline, CDR1 is SGHTA and CDR2 is FQGNSA. The CDR3 is CASSALPGQGNSPLHF. In DNA, the CDR3 is TGTGCCAGCAGCGCCCTACCGGGACAGGGGAATTCACCCCTCCACTTT. The variable domain in full, completed from reference TRBV7-2 and TRBJ1-6, reads GAGVSQSPSNKVTEKGKDVELRCDPISGHTALYWYRQSLGQGLEFLIYFQGNSAPDKSGLPSDRFSAERTGGSVSTLTIQRTQQEDSAVYLCASSALPGQGNSPLHFGNGTRLTVT.

This chain links TRBV15 with TRBJ2-2; the D is unclear. Deletions cut 7 bases from V and 6 bases from J, with 9 bases between. Germline loops: CDR1 LNHNV, CDR2 YYDKDF (reference sequence). This CDR3 region has 12 residues. CDR3 amino acids: CATKTQAGELFF. The CDR3 DNA follows: TGTGCCACCAAAACGCAGGCCGGGGAGCTGTTTTTT.

The chain is built from TRBV21-1 and TRBJ2-1; the D call TRBD2 from the table was never checked on the DNA. TRBV21-1 is a pseudogene locus. The CDR3 spans 16 residues. CDR3 sequence reads: CASSLIAGLSYNEQFF. The CDR3 DNA reads TGTGCCAGCAGCTTAATAGCGGGGTTGAGCTACAATGAGCAGTTCTTC.

The chain uses TRBV2 and TRBJ1-2; D gene uncertain. The CDR3 contains 12 residues. Between the trimmed V and J ends, which lost 1 base and 8 bases, there was a span of 8 bases. Per the germline V gene, CDR1 is SNHLY and CDR2 is FYNNEI. The CDR3 region has the DNA TGTGCCAGCAGTGAAGGGCAATGGGGCTACACCTTC. Translation: CASSEGQWGYTF.